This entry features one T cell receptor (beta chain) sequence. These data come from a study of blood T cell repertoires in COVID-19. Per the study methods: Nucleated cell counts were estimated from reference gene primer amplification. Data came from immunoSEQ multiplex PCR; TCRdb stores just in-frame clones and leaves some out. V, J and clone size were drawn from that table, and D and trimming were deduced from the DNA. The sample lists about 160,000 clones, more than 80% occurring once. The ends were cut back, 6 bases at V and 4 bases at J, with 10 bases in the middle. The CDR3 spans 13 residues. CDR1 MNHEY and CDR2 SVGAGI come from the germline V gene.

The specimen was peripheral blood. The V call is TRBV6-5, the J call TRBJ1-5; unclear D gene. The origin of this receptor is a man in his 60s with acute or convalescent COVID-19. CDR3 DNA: TGTGCCAGCAGCAAACAGTTAAATCAGCCCCAGCATTTT. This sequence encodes CASSKQLNQPQHF.